This T cell receptor beta chain was captured in a study of blood T cell repertoires in COVID-19 (TCRdb year 2020). At the level of the whole study: The collaborator samples originated in the United States, Italy and Spain and spanned the acute and convalescent phases of COVID-19. Where available, HLA class I and class II types were obtained from metadata supplied by the sample provider rather than from assay-based typing. A de-identified subject ID, COVID-19 status, age in years and sex were almost always included in the sample metadata. Deeply sampled blood TCRbeta repertoires from subjects exposed to, actively infected with, or recovered from COVID-19 were included in the dataset. Samples were obtained from the ongoing ImmuneRACE study (first 160 participants) and from approximately 1,200 subjects provided by 6 global collaborators. The prospective study material was composed of cDNA or gDNA derived from T cells, B-cell-depleted T cells, or PBMCs. The repertoires were released in a freely available public database meant as a resource for research on the immune response to SARS-CoV-2.

Study-level results and caveats: Clinical and demographic metadata were provided uncurated, with the amount varying by source and participant.

The immunoSEQ Assay, a bias-controlled multiplex PCR, was used to amplify TCRbeta CDR3 regions from genomic DNA. In the original analysis: Within the assay, amplification of reference gene primers was used to estimate how many nucleated cells each sample contained. Sequence reads were collapsed and filtered to measure the absolute abundance of every unique TCRbeta CDR3 rearrangement. For each sample, productive Simpson clonality was calculated as the square root of Simpson's diversity index across productive rearrangements. TCRdb mirrors the immuneACCESS table, restricted to in-frame sequences. Some clones are absent from its copies; in checked studies, under half trace to an unresolved V gene, and the reason for the others is unknown. V and J calls plus clone size are reproduced from that table; the DNA served to infer D and trimming. This sample holds about 400,000 clones; approximately 86% were observed only once. In total, the top ten clones hold over 2% of the sample.

Worth noting for this clone: Its antigen has not been determined. Base quality data are lacking; no much larger clone is found one base away.

Participants in the prospective study were aged roughly 18 to 89 years, lived in over 20 United States geographic areas, and enrolled through a virtual design. In the prospective study, cohorts were assigned on the basis of participant-reported clinical history obtained from a screening survey and a study questionnaire. In the prospective study, whole blood, serum and a nasopharyngeal or oropharyngeal swab were collected from each participant by mobile phlebotomists. Additional blood draws and questionnaires over an approximately 2-month period could optionally be provided by prospective study participants. Before DNA extraction, prospective study blood samples were shipped either frozen or at room temperature. This receptor was taken from a woman aged 40 to 49 with acute COVID-19. The sample taken for sequencing was PBMCs or T cells enriched from blood (not recorded which).

At the DNA level, the sequence is TGTGCCAGCAGTTACGGCCCCCCAGGGGGCTATTCACCCCTCCACTTT. Its coded protein is CASSYGPPGGYSPLHF. The V gene is TRBV6-5 and the J gene is TRBJ1-6; 8 middle bases align to TRBD1. Germline trimming: 2 bases from V, 8 bases from J; junction bases outside gene matches: 8. From the cysteine through the phenylalanine, the CDR3 covers 16 amino acids. Only CDR3 DNA is held: 48 bases, read in frame from base 1. CDR1 and CDR2 (MNHEY, SVGAGI) derive from the germline V gene.